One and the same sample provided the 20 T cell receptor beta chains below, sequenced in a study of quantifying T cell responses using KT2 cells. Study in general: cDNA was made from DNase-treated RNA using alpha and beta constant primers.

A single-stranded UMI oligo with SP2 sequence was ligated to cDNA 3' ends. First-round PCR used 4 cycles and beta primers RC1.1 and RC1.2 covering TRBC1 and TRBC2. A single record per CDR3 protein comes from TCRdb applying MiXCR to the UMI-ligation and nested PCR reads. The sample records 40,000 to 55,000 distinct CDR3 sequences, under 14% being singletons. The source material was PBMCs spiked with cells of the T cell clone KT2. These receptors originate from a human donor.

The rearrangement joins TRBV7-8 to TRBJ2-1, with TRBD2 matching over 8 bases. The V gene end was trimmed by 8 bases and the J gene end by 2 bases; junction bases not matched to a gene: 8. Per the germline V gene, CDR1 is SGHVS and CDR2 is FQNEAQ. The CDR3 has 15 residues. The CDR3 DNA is TGTGCCAGCGCGGGAGGCCCTTTCGCCTACAATGAGCAGTTCTTC. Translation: CASAGGPFAYNEQFF.

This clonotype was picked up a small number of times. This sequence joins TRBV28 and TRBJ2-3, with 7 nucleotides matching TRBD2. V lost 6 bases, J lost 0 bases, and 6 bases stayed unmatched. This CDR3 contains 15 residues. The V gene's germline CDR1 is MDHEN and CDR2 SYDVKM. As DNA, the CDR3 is TGTGCCAGCAGCTCGAGCGGGGCAAGCACAGATACGCAGTATTTT. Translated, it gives CASSSSGASTDTQYF.

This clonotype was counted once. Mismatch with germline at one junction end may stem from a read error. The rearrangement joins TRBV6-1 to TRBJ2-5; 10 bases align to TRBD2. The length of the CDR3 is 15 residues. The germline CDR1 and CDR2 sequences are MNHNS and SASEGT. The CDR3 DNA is TGTGCCAGCAGCGAAGGGACTAGCGTCTTACAGACCCAGTACTTC. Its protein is CASSEGTSVLQTQYF.

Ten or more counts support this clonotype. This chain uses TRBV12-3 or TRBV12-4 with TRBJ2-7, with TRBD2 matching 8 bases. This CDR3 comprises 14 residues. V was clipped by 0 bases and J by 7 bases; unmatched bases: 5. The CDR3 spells CASSLAGLAGEQYF. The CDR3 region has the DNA TGTGCCAGCAGTTTAGCCGGGTTAGCGGGGGAGCAGTACTTC.

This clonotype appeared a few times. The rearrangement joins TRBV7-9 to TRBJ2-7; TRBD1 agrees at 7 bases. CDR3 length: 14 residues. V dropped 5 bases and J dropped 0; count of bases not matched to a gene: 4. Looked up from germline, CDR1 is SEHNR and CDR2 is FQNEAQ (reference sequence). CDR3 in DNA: TGTGCCAGCAGCAAGGGACAGACCTCCTACGAGCAGTACTTC. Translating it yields CASSKGQTSYEQYF.

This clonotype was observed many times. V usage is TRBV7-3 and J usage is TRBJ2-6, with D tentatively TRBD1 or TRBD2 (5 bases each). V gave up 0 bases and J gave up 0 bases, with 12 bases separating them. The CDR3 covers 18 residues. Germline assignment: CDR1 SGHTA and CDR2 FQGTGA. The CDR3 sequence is CASSLTGTAGSGANVLTF. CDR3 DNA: TGTGCCAGCAGCTTAACTGGGACGGCCGGCTCTGGGGCCAACGTCCTGACTTTC.

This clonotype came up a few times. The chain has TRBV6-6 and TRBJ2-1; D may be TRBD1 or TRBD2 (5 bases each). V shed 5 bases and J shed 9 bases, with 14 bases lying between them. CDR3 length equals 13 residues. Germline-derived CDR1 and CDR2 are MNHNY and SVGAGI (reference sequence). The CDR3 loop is CASSDALGTEQFF. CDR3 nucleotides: TGTGCCAGCAGTGACGCCCTAGGGACTGAGCAGTTCTTC.

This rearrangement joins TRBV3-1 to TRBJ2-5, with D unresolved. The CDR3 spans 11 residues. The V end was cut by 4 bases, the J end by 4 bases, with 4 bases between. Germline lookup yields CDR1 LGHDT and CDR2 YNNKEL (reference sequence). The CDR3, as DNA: TGTGCCAGCAGCCGTAGAGAGACCCAGTACTTC. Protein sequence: CASSRRETQYF.

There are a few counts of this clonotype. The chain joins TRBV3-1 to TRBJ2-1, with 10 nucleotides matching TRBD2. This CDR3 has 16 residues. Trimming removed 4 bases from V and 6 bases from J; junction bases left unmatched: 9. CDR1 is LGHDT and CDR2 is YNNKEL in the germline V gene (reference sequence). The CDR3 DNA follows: TGTGCCAGCAGCCCGAGAGGTAGCGGGGGGTTCAATGAGCAGTTCTTC. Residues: CASSPRGSGGFNEQFF.

CDR3 sequence: CASSFPDQTGELFF. CDR3 nucleotides: TGTGCCAGCAGCTTTCCCGATCAAACCGGGGAGCTGTTTTTT. The V gene is TRBV13, the J gene TRBJ2-2; unclear D gene. The CDR3 spans 14 residues. Trimming cost V 3 bases and J 5 bases, with 10 bases left between them. Germline-derived CDR1 and CDR2 are PRHDT and FYEKMQ (reference sequence).

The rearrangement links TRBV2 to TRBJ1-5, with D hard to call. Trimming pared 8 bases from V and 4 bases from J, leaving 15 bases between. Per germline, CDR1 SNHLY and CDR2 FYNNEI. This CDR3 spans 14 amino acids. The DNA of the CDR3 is TGTGCCAGCTCGGGCCTCCAAGGGAATCAGCCCCAGCATTTT. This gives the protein CASSGLQGNQPQHF.

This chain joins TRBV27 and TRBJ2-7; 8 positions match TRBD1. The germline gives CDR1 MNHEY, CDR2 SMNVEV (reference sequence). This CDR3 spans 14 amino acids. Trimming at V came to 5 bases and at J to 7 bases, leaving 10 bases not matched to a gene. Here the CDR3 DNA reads TGTGCCAGCAGTGTACAGGGGGGCCAAGGGGAGCAGTACTTC. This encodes CASSVQGGQGEQYF.

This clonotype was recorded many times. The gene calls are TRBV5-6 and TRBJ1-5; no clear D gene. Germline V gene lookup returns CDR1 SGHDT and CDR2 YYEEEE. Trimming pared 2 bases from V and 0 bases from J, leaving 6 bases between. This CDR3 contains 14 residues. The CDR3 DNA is TGTGCCAGCAGCTTAGGGAGTAGCAATCAGCCCCAGCATTTT. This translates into CASSLGSSNQPQHF.

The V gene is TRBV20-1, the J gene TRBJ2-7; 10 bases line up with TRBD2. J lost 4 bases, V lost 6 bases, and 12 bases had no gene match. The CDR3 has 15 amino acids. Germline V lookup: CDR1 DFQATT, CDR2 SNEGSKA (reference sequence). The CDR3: CSAGSSGRKRYEQYF. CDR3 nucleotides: TGCAGTGCAGGAAGTAGCGGGAGGAAACGTTACGAGCAGTACTTC.

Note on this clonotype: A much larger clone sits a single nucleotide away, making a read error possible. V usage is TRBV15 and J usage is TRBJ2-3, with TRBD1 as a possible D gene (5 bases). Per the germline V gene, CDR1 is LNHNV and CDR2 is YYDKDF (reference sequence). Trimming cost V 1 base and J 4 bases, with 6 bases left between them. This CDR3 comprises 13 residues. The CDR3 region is CATSRARADTQYF. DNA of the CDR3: TGTGCCACCAGCAGAGCCAGGGCAGATACGCAGTATTTT.

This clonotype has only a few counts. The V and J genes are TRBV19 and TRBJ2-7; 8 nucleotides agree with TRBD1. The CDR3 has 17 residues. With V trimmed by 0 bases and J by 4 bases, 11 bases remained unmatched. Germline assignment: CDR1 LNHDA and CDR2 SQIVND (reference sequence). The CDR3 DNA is TGTGCCAGTAGTATAGATCGACAGGGGTTCGCGGGGTACGAGCAGTACTTC. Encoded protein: CASSIDRQGFAGYEQYF. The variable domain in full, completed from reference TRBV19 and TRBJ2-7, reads DGGITQSPKYLFRKEGQNVTLSCEQNLNHDAMYWYRQDPGQGLRLIYYSQIVNDFQKGDIAEGYSVSREKKESFPLTVTSAQKNPTAFYLCASSIDRQGFAGYEQYFGPGTRLTVT.

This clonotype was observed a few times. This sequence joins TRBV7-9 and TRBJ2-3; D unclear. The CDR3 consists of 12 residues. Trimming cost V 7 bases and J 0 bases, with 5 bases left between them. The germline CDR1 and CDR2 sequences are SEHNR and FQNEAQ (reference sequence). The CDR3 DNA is TGTGCCAGCACTCTGAGCACAGATACGCAGTATTTT. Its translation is CASTLSTDTQYF.

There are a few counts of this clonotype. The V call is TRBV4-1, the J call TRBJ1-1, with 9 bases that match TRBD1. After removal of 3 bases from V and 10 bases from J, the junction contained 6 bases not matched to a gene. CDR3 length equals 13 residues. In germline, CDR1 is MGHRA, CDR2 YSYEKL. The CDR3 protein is CASSQGETGGAFF. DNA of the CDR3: TGCGCCAGCAGCCAGGGGGAGACAGGGGGAGCTTTCTTT.

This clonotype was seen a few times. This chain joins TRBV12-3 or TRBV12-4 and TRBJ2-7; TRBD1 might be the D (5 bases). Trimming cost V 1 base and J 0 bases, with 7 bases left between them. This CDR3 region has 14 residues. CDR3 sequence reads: CASSLDRNSYEQYF. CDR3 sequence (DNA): TGTGCCAGCAGTTTAGACAGGAACTCCTACGAGCAGTACTTC.

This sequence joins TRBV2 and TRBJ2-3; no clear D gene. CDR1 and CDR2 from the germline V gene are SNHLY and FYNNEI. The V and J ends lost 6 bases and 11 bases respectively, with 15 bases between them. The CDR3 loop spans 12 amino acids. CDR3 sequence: CASRPDSAEQYF. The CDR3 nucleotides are TGTGCCAGCAGACCTGATTCCGCAGAGCAGTATTTT.